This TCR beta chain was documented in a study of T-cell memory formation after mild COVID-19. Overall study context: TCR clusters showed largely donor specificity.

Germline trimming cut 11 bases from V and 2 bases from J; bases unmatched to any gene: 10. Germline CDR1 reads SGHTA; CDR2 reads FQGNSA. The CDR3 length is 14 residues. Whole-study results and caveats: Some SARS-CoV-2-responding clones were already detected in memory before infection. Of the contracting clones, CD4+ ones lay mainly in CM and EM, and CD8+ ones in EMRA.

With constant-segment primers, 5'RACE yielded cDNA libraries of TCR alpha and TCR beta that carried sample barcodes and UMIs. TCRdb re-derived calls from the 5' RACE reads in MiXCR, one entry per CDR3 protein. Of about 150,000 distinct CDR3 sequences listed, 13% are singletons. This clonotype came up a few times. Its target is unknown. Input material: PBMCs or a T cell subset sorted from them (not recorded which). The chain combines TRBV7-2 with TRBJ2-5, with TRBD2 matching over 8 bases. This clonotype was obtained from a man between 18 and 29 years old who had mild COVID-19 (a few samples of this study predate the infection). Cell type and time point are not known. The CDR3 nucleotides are TGTGCCGAGCAGAGCGGGGGCGAACAAGAGACCCAGTACTTC. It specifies CAEQSGGEQETQYF.